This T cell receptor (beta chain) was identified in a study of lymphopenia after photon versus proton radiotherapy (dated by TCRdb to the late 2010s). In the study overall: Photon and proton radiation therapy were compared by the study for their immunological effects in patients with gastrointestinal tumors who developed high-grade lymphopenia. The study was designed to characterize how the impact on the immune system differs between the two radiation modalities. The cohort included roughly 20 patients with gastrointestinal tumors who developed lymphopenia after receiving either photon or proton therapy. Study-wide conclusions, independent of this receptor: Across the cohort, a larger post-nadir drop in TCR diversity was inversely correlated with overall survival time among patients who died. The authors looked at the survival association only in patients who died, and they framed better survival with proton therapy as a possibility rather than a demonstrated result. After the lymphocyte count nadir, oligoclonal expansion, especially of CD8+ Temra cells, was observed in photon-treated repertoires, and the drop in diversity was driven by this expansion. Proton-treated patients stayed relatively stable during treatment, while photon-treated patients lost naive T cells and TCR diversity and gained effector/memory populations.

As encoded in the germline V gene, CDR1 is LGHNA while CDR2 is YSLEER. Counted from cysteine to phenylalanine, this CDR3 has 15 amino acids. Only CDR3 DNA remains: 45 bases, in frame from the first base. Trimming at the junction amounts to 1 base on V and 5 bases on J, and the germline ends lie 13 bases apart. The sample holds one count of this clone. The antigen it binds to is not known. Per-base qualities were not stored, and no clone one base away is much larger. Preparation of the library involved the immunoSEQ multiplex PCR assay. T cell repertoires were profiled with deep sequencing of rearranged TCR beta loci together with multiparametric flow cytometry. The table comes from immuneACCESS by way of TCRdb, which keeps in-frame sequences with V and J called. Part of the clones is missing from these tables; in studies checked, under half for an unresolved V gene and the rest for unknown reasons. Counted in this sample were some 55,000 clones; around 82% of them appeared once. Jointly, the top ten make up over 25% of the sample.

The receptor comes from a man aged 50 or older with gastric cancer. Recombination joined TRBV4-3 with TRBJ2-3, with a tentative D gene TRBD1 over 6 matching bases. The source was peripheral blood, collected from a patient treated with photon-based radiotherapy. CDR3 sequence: CASSQGGLGGDTQYF. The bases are TGCGCCAGCAGCCAAGGGGGGCTAGGGGGAGATACGCAGTATTTT.